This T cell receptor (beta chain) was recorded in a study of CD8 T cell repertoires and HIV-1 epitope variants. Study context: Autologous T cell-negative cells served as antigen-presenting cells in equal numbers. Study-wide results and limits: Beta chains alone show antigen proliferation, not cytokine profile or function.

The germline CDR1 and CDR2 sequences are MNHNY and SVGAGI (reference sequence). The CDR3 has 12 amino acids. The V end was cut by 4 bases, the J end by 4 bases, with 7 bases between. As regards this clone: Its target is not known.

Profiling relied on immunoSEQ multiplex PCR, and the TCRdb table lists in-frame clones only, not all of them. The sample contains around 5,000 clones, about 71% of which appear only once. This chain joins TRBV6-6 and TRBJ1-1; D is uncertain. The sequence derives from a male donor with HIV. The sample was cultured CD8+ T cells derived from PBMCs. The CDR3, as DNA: TGTGCCAGCAGTTCCTGGAGCACTGAAGCTTTCTTT. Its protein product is CASSSWSTEAFF.